The clone carrying this T cell receptor beta chain was seen only a few times. These data originate in a study of cytomegalovirus exposure and HLA in healthy donors. The PCR used 60 Vbeta and 13 Jbeta primers. TCRdb's table, derived via immunoSEQ multiplex PCR, lists solely in-frame clones and lacks some. This table holds 150,000 to 200,000 clones, approximately 84% found once. V dropped 7 bases and J dropped 4 bases, with 13 bases sitting between them. Germline-derived CDR1 and CDR2 are SGHRS and YFSETQ. The CDR3 runs to 13 residues. The sequence derives from a female donor in good health and CMV-seronegative. The chain uses TRBV5-1 and TRBJ2-3, with TRBD2 as a possible D gene (6 bases). What was sequenced was PBMCs. The CDR3 loop reads CASAWRDSDTQYF. DNA of the CDR3: TGCGCCAGCGCCTGGAGGGATTCAGATACGCAGTATTTT.